Given below is one T cell receptor (beta chain) in context. Its antigen is undetermined. These data belong to a study of OX40 agonist ivuxolimab in advanced cancers. Study background: The group had a mean age of about 60 years, ranged from roughly 23 to 90, and was roughly 80% male. General study findings and limits: Clones of CD4+ and CD8+ blood T cells grew by week 6 at doses of 0.1 to 3.0 mg/kg. Antigens targeted by the expanded peripheral T cells were not determined.

Looked up from germline, CDR1 is WSHSY and CDR2 is SAAADI. CDR3 length equals 13 residues. V lost 6 bases and J lost 7; bases outside the gene matches: 6. Repertoires were generated with immunoSEQ multiplex PCR, while TCRdb's copy carries only in-frame clones and drops some. The sample holds 70,000 to 90,000 clones; 91% are singletons and the top ten take 8.4%. The TCR comes from an adult with an advanced solid tumor such as melanoma, head and neck, liver or kidney cancer. The chain combines TRBV10-2 with TRBJ2-1, with 7 bases aligning to TRBD2. The sample here was CD4+ or CD8+ T cells sorted from blood, taken in a trial of the OX40 agonist ivuxolimab. Here the CDR3 DNA reads TGCGCCAGCAGGGGAGGGCCTTGGAATGAGCAGTTCTTC. Translated, it gives CASRGGPWNEQFF.